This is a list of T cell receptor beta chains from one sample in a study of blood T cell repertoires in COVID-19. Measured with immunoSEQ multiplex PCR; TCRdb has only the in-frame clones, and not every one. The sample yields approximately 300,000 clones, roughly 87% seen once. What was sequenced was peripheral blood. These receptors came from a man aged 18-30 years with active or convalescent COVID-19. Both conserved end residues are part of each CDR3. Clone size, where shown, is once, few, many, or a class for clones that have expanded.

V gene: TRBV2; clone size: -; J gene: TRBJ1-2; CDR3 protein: CASSPNRGPNYGYTF
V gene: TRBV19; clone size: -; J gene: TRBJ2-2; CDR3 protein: CASGSEGTGELFF
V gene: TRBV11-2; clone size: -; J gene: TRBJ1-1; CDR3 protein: CASSFAVNTEAFF
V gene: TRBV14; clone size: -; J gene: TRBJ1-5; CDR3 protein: CASSQAAGGSQPQHF
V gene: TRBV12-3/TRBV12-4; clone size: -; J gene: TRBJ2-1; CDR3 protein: CASSLGSMNEQFF
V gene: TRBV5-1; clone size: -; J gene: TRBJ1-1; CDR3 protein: CASSPTTGQVNTEAFF
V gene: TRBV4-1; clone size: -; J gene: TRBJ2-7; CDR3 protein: CASSQAPEGVRYEQYF
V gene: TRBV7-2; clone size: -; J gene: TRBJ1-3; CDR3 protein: CASSLARVGNTIYF
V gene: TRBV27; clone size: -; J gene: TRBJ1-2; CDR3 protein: CASRDWTGQSYTF
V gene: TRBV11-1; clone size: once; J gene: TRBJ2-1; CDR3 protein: CASSGTGGEQFF